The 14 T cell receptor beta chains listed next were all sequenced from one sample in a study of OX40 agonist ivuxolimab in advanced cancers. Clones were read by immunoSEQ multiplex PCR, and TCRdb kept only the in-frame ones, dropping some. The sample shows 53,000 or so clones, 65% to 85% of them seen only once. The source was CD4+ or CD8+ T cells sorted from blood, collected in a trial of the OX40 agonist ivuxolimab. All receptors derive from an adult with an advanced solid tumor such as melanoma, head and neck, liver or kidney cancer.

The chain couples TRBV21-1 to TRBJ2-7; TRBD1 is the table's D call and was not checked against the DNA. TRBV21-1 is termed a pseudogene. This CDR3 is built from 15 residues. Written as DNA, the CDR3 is TGTGCCAGCTTAACCAGGACAGAGAGAAACTACGAGCAGTACTTC. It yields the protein CASLTRTERNYEQYF.

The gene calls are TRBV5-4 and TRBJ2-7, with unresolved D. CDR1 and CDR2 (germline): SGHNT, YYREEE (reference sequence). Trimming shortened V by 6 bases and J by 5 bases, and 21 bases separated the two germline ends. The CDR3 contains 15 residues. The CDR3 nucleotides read TGTGCCAGCAATTATGGAGCCCCCTATAGCCACGAGCAGTACTTC. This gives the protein CASNYGAPYSHEQYF.

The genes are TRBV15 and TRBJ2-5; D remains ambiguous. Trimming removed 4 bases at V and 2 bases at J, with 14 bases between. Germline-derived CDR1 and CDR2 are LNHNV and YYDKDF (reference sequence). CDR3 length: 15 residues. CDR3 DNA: TGTGCCACCAGCACCGGACCGGCCCTACAAGAGACCCAGTACTTC. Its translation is CATSTGPALQETQYF. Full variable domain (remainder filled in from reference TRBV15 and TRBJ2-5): DAMVIQNPRYQVTQFGKPVTLSCSQTLNHNVMYWYQQKSSQAPKLLFHYYDKDFNNEADTPDNFQSRRPNTSFCFLDIRSPGLGDTAMYLCATSTGPALQETQYFGPGTRLLVL.

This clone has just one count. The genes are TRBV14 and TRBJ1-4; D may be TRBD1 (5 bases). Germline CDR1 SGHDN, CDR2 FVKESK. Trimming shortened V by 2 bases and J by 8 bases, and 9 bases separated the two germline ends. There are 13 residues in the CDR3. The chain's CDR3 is CASSQWGREKLFF. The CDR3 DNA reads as TGTGCCAGCAGCCAATGGGGACGCGAAAAACTGTTTTTT.

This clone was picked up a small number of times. DNA of the CDR3: TGTGCCAGCAGTTTTAGCAGACAGGCGGTAGCTACTGGAAACACCATATATTTT. It is translated as CASSFSRQAVATGNTIYF. This rearrangement joins TRBV27 to TRBJ1-3, with a tentative D call TRBD1 (6 bases). CDR3 length: 18 amino acids. Germline assignment: CDR1 MNHEY and CDR2 SMNVEV (reference sequence). Trimming left V 3 bases short and J 2 bases short, with 20 bases between.

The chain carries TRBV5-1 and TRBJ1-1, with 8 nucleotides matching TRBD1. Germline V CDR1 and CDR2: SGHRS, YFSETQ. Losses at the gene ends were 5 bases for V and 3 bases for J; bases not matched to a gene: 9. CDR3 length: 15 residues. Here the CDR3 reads CASSAGGGTDTEAFF. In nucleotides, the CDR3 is TGCGCCAGCAGTGCAGGGGGCGGAACGGACACTGAAGCTTTCTTT.

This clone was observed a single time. The CDR3 is CASSWYGGPTNNEQFF. The CDR3 DNA reads as TGCGCCAGCAGCTGGTACGGGGGACCAACGAACAATGAGCAGTTCTTC. This chain connects TRBV5-1 to TRBJ2-1, with D possibly TRBD2 on 6 matching bases. The germline V and J ends were trimmed by 3 bases and 5 bases, with 18 bases remaining between them. The CDR3 runs to 16 residues. Germline CDR1 is SGHRS and CDR2 is YFSETQ.

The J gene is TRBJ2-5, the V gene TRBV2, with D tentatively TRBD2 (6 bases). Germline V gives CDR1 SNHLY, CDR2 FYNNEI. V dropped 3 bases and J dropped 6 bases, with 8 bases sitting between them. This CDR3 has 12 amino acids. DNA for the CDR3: TGTGCCAGCAGTGAGGGGGGAAAGACCCAGTACTTC. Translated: CASSEGGKTQYF.

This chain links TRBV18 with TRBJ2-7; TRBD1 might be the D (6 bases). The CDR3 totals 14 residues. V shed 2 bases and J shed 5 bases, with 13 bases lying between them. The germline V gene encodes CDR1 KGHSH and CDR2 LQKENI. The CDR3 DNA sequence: TGTGCCAGCTCACCAGAGCAGGGGTCCCACGAGCAGTACTTC. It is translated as CASSPEQGSHEQYF. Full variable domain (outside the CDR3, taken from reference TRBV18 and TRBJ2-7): NAGVMQNPRHLVRRRGQEARLRCSPMKGHSHVYWYRQLPEEGLKFMVYLQKENIIDESGMPKERFSAEFPKEGPSILRIQQVVRGDSAAYFCASSPEQGSHEQYFGPGTRLTVT.

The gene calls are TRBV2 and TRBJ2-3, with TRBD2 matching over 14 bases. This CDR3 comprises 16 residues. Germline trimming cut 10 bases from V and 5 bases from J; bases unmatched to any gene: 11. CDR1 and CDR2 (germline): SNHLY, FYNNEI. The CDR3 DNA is TGTGCCACCCTATTGGGACTAGCGGGAGATAAAGATACGCAGTATTTT. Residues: CATLLGLAGDKDTQYF.

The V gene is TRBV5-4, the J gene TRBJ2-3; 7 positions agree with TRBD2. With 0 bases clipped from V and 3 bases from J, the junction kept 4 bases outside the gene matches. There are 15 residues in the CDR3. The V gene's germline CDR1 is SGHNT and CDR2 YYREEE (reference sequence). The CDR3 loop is CASSLGSGYTDTQYF. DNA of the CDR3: TGTGCCAGCAGCTTGGGTAGCGGGTATACAGATACGCAGTATTTT.

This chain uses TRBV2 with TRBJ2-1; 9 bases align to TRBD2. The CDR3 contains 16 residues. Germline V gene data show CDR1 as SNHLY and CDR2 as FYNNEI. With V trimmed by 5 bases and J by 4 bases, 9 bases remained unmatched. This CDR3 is CASSPRLAGTYNEQFF. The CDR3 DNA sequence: TGTGCCAGCAGTCCCCGCCTAGCGGGGACTTACAATGAGCAGTTCTTC. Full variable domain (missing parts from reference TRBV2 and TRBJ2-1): EPEVTQTPSHQVTQMGQEVILRCVPISNHLYFYWYRQILGQKVEFLVSFYNNEISEKSEIFDDQFSVERPDGSNFTLKIRSTKLEDSAMYFCASSPRLAGTYNEQFFGPGTRLTVL.

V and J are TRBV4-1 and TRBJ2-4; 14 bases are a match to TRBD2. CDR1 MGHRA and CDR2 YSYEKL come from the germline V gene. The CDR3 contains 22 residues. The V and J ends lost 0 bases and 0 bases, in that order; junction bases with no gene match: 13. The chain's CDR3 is CASSQEIGTSGRSFRAKNIQYF. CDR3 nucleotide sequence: TGCGCCAGCAGCCAAGAGATTGGGACTAGCGGGAGAAGTTTTCGAGCCAAAAACATTCAGTACTTC.

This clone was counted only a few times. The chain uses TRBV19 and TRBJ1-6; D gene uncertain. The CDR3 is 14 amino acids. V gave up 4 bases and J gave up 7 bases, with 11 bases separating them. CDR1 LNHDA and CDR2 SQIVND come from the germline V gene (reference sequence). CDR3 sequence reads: CASSKVSGNSPLHF. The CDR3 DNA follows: TGTGCCAGTAGTAAGGTGTCGGGGAATTCACCCCTCCACTTT.